The 6 T cell receptor beta chains presented below share a single source sample, sequenced in a study of cytomegalovirus exposure and HLA in healthy donors. The PCR made use of 60 Vbeta and 13 Jbeta primers. Some clones are missing from TCRdb's copy, which holds only in-frame ones; the method was immunoSEQ multiplex PCR. Of 95,000 to 100,000 clones listed, 74% are singletons. Sequencing used PBMCs. The receptor source for this set is a male donor in good health and CMV-seronegative.

The J gene is TRBJ1-1, the V gene TRBV7-2; D gene uncertain. The CDR3 is 15 residues long. CDR1 SGHTA and CDR2 FQGNSA come from the germline V gene. V was shortened by 2 bases and J by 1 base, with 11 bases between the two germline ends. The CDR3 protein is CASSLILTGNTEAFF. CDR3 coding DNA: TGTGCCAGCAGCTTAATTCTTACCGGGAACACTGAAGCTTTCTTT.

The chain links TRBV28 to TRBJ2-5; the D gene is possibly TRBD2 (5 bases). CDR1 and CDR2 (germline): MDHEN, SYDVKM. V lost 5 bases and J lost 9, with 22 bases in between. The CDR3 extends over 15 amino acids. Written as DNA, the CDR3 is TGTGCCAGCAGTCCACAAGTGGTCCAACCCGGGGCCCAGTACTTC. Amino acids: CASSPQVVQPGAQYF.

The J gene is TRBJ2-7, the V gene TRBV7-2; 9 bases match TRBD2. Germline assignment: CDR1 SGHTA and CDR2 FQGNSA. The CDR3 covers 15 residues. Trimming removed 1 base from V and 3 bases from J; junction bases left unmatched: 4. DNA of the CDR3: TGTGCCAGCAGCTTAGAAGCGGGAGGAGGCTACGAGCAGTACTTC. Its protein product is CASSLEAGGGYEQYF. Complete variable domain (other parts from reference TRBV7-2 and TRBJ2-7): GAGVSQSPSNKVTEKGKDVELRCDPISGHTALYWYRQSLGQGLEFLIYFQGNSAPDKSGLPSDRFSAERTGGSVSTLTIQRTQQEDSAVYLCASSLEAGGGYEQYFGPGTRLTVT.

V usage is TRBV7-8 and J usage is TRBJ2-1, with 16 bases fitting TRBD2. Trimming cost V 5 bases and J 4 bases; bases outside gene matches: 8. Germline V gene sequence: CDR1 SGHVS, CDR2 FQNEAQ. The CDR3 covers 18 residues. The CDR3 DNA sequence: TGTGCCAGCAGCGGGGGACTAGCGGGAGGGCCAGGTTACAATGAGCAGTTCTTC. Amino acids: CASSGGLAGGPGYNEQFF.

This clone turned up a few times. The V call is TRBV2, the J call TRBJ1-6; possibly TRBD1 for D (5 bases). Germline V gene sequence: CDR1 SNHLY, CDR2 FYNNEI. Trimming stripped 3 bases from V and 13 bases from J, with 16 bases between. The CDR3 covers 14 residues. CDR3 sequence reads: CASSDLLQVSPLHF. In DNA, the CDR3 is TGTGCCAGCAGTGACCTGTTACAGGTATCTCCCCTCCACTTT.

This clone was seen only a few times. The CDR3 loop is CAISGPGQGWSGYTF. In DNA form, the CDR3 reads TGTGCCATCAGTGGCCCGGGACAGGGATGGAGTGGCTACACCTTC. The chain is built from TRBV10-3 and TRBJ1-2, with TRBD1 identical over 9 bases. Trimming took 4 bases from V and 7 from J; bases not matched to a gene: 10. Germline V lookup: CDR1 ENHRY, CDR2 SYGVKD. The CDR3 consists of 15 residues.